This T cell receptor (beta chain) was documented in a study of OX40 agonist ivuxolimab in advanced cancers. Turning to the study itself: Patients received ivuxolimab, an intravenous treatment, every 2 weeks at 0.01 to 10 mg/kg. Under the entry rules, prior anti-PD-1, anti-PD-L1 or anti-CTLA-4 therapy was allowed, and approximately 40% had some.

Using immunoSEQ multiplex PCR, the repertoire was profiled, and TCRdb retains in-frame clones only, with some absent. The sample consists of tens of thousands of clones, 90% to 95% of them appearing once. V dropped 5 bases and J dropped 5; count of bases not matched to a gene: 10. CDR1 and CDR2 from the germline V gene are MNHNY and SVGAGI (reference sequence). The CDR3 is 15 residues long. This rearrangement joins TRBV6-6 to TRBJ1-1; 8 bases fit TRBD1. This sequence was found in an adult with an advanced solid tumor such as melanoma, head and neck, liver or kidney cancer. The sample here was CD4+ or CD8+ T cells sorted from blood, taken in a trial of the OX40 agonist ivuxolimab. CDR3 nucleotide sequence: TGTGCCAGCAGTCAAGGACAGGGCAGGGGGACTGAAGCTTTCTTT. Translated: CASSQGQGRGTEAFF.